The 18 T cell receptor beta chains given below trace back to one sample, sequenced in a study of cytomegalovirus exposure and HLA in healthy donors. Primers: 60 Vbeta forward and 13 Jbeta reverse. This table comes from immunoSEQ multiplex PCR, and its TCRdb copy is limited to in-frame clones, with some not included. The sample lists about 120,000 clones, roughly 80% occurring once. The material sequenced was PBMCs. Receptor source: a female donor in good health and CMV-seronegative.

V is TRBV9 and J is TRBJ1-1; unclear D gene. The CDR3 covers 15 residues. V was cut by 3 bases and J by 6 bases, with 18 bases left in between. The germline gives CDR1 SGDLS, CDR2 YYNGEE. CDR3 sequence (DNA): TGTGCCAGCAGCGCAACGGACGGGTTGAGGGCTGAAGCTTTCTTT. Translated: CASSATDGLRAEAFF.

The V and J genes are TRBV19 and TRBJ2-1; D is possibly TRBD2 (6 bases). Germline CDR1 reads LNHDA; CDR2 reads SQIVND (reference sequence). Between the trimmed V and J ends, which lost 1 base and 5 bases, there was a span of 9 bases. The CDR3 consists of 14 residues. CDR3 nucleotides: TGTGCCAGTAGTATAGGGACTACCAACAATGAGCAGTTCTTC. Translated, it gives CASSIGTTNNEQFF.

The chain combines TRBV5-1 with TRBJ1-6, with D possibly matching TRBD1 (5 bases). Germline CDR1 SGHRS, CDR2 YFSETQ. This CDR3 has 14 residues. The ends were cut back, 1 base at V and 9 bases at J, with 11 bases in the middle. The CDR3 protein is CASSLLDSSSPLHF. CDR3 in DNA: TGCGCCAGCAGCTTGCTTGACAGCTCTTCACCCCTCCACTTT. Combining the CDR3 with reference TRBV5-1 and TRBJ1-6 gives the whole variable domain KAGVTQTPRYLIKTRGQQVTLSCSPISGHRSVSWYQQTPGQGLQFLFEYFSETQRNKGNFPGRFSGRQFSNSRSEMNVSTLELGDSALYLCASSLLDSSSPLHFGNGTRLTVT.

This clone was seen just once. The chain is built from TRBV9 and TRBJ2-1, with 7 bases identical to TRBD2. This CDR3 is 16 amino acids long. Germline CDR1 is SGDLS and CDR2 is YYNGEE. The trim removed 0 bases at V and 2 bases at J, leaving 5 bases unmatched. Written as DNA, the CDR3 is TGTGCCAGCAGCGTAGCCGGACGGGGGGCCTACAATGAGCAGTTCTTC. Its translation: CASSVAGRGAYNEQFF.

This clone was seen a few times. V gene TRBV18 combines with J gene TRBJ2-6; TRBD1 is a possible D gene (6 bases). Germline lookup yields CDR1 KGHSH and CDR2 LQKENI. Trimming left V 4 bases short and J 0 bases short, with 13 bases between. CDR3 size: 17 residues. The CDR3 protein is CASSQDRPRSGANVLTF. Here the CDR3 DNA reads TGTGCCAGCTCACAGGACAGACCCCGCTCTGGGGCCAACGTCCTGACTTTC.

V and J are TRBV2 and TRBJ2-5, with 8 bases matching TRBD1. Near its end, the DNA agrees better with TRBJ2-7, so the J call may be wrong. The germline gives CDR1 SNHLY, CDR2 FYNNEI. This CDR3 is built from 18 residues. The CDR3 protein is CASSVPRQTGGNSYEQYF. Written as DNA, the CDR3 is TGTGCCAGCAGTGTCCCGAGACAAACAGGGGGTAATTCCTACGAGCAGTACTTC.

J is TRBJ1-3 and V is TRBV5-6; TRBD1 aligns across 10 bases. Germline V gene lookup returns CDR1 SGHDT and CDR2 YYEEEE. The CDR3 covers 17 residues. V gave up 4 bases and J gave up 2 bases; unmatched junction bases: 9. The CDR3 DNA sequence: TGTGCCAGCAGCCCGGGACAGGGGATTTTTGCTGGAAACACCATATATTTT. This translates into CASSPGQGIFAGNTIYF.

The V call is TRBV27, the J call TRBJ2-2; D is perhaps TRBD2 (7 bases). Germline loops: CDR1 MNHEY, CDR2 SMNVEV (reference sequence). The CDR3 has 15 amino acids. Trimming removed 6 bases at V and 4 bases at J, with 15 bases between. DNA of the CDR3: TGTGCCAGCAGGAGGGGGGGGCGGGCCACCGGGGAGCTGTTTTTT. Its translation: CASRRGGRATGELFF.

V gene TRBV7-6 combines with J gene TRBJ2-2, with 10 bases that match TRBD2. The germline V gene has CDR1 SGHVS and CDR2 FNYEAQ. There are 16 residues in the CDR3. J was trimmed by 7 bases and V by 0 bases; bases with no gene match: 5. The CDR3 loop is CASSLASGGASGELFF. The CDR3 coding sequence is TGTGCCAGCAGCTTAGCCAGCGGGGGGGCGAGCGGGGAGCTGTTTTTT.

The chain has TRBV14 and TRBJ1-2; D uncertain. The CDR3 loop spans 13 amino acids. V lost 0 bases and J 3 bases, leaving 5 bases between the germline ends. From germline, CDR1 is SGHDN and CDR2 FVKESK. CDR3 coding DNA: TGTGCCAGCAGCCAAGACTCTTACTATGGCTACACCTTC. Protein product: CASSQDSYYGYTF. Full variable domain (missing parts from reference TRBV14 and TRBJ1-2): EAGVTQFPSHSVIEKGQTVTLRCDPISGHDNLYWYRRVMGKEIKFLLHFVKESKQDESGMPNNRFLAERTGGTYSTLKVQPAELEDSGVYFCASSQDSYYGYTFGSGTRLTVV.

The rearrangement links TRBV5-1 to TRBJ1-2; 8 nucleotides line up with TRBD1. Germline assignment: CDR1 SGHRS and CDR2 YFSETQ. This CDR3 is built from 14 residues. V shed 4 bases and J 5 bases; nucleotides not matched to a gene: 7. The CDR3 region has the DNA TGCGCCAGCAGCCCAGGACAGGGATCTTATGGCTACACCTTC. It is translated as CASSPGQGSYGYTF.

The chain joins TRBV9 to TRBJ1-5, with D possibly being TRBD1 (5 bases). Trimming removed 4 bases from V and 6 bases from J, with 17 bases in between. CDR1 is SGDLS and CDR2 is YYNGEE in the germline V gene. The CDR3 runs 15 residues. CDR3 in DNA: TGTGCCAGCAGCCCCGGTCAAGGGGCGCGTCAGCCCCAGCATTTT. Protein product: CASSPGQGARQPQHF.

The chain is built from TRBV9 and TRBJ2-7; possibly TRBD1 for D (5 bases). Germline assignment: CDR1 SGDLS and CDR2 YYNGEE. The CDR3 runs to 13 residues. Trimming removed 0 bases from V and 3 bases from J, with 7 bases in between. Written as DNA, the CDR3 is TGTGCCAGCAGCGTAGATCAGGGCTACGAGCAGTACTTC. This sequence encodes CASSVDQGYEQYF.

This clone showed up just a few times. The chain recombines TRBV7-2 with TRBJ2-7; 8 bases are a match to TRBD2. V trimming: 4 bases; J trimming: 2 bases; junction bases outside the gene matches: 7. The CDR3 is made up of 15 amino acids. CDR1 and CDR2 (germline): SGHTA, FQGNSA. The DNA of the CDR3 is TGTGCCAGCAGCTCGACTAGCGCGAGAACCTACGAGCAGTACTTC. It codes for CASSSTSARTYEQYF.

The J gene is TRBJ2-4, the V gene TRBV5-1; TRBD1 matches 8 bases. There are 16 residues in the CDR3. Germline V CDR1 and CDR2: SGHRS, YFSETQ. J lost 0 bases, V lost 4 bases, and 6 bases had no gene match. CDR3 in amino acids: CASSLKTGVAKNIQYF. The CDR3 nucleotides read TGCGCCAGCAGCCTCAAGACAGGGGTAGCCAAAAACATTCAGTACTTC.

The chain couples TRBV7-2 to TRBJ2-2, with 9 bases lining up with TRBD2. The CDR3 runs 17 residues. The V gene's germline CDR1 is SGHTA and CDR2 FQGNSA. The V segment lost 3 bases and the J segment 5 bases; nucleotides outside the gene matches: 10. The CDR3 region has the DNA TGTGCCAGCAGCTTTCCCGCGGGACTAGCTCAGACCGGGGAGCTGTTTTTT. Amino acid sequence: CASSFPAGLAQTGELFF.

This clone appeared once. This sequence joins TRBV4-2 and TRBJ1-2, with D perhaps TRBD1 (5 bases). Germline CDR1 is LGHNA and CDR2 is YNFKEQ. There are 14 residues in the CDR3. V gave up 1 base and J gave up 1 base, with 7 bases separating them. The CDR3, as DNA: TGTGCCAGCAGCCAAGGCGGGGGTAACTATGGCTACACCTTC. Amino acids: CASSQGGGNYGYTF.

Written as DNA, the CDR3 is TGTGCCAGCAGCTACTGGGGGGTCGCTCGGCCCGGTCCCCAGCATTTT. It translates to CASSYWGVARPGPQHF. The V and J genes are TRBV28 and TRBJ1-5, with D perhaps TRBD1 (5 bases). The germline V and J ends were trimmed by 6 bases and 10 bases, with 25 bases remaining between them. This CDR3 spans 16 amino acids. Germline V gene lookup returns CDR1 MDHEN and CDR2 SYDVKM. Full variable domain (rest looked up from reference TRBV28 and TRBJ1-5): DVKVTQSSRYLVKRTGEKVFLECVQDMDHENMFWYRQDPGLGLRLIYFSYDVKMKEKGDIPEGYSVSREKKERFSLILESASTNQTSMYLCASSYWGVARPGPQHFGDGTRLSIL.